Listed below are T cell receptor beta chains from one sample, sequenced in a study of blood T cell repertoires in COVID-19. Some clones are missing from TCRdb's copy, which holds only in-frame ones; the method was immunoSEQ multiplex PCR. The profile shows around 150,000 clones, approximately 90% of them singletons. The sample consisted of peripheral blood. All receptors come from a man aged 18 to 29 with acute or convalescent COVID-19. Both conserved end residues are trimmed from each CDR3.

V,CDR3
TRBV5-1,ASSLMADSDTGELF
TRBV6-5,ASSYSWQAGNTIY
TRBV24-1,ATSDFGNTEAF
TRBV7-9,ASSEGHSYEQY
TRBV18,ASSPGQGRTEAF
TRBV19,ASTPGQGLYNEQF
TRBV6-6,ASSDRGPKDEKLF
TRBV29-1,SVEDSGYEQY
TRBV5-1,ASSLDIVPRDKYGYT
TRBV7-9,ASIGLDTEAF
TRBV19,ASSRSYQPQH
TRBV12-3/TRBV12-4,ASSGGPGELF
TRBV6-5,ASRPGGQGSNTQY
TRBV29-1,SGADYNEQF
TRBV5-1,ASSTRQAPNTEAF
TRBV2,ASSVMRVNTEAF
TRBV6-1,ASSEARSYNEQF
TRBV6-1,ASSEVSRGPEKLF
TRBV6-5,ASSRGGVSYQPQH
TRBV15,ATSSGRAYGYT
TRBV6-6,ASRLTGGRNEQF
TRBV5-1,ASRLPKVDRADYGYT
TRBV7-8,ASSLVVGNSPLH
TRBV28,ASSLSTGPTDTQY
TRBV7-3,ASSLVGAYEQY
TRBV25-1,ASKSQGGTEAF
TRBV19,ASSDRGYSGANVLT
TRBV5-8,ASSLDRMGANLETQY
TRBV6-4,ASSDIRGTPYEQY
TRBV29-1,SGRRGGEETQY
TRBV12-3/TRBV12-4,ASRGQGRNEQF
TRBV9,ASSPGGTEGQF
TRBV2,ASSEAISGGITDTQY
TRBV7-3,ASSQQGAGLNEQF
TRBV3-1/TRBV3-2,ASSQVDRAVYEQY
TRBV7-2,ASSLGQGLYSNQPQH
TRBV25-1,ASGQGPGTDTQY